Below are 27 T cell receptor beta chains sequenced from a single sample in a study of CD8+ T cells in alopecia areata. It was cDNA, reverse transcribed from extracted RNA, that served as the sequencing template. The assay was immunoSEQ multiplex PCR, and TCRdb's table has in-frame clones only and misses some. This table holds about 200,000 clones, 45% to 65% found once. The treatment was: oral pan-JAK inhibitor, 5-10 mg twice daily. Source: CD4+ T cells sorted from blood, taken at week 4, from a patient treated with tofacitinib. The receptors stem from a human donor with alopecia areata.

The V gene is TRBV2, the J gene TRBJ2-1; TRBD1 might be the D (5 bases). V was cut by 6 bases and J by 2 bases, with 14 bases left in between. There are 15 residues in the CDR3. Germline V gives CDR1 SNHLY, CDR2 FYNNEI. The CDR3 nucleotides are TGTGCCAGCAGGTTTGGGGCAGGGCCCTACAATGAGCAGTTCTTC. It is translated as CASRFGAGPYNEQFF.

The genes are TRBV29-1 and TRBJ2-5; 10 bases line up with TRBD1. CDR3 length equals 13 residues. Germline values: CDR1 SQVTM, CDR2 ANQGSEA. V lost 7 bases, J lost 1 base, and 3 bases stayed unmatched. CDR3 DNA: TGCAGCGGGACAGGGGGAATCCAAGAGACCCAGTACTTC. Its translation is CSGTGGIQETQYF.

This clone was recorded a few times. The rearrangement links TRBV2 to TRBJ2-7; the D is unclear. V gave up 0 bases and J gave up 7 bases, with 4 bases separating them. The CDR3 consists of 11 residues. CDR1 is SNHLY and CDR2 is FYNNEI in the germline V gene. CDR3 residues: CASSEAGEQYF. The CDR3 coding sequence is TGTGCCAGCAGTGAAGCAGGGGAGCAGTACTTC.

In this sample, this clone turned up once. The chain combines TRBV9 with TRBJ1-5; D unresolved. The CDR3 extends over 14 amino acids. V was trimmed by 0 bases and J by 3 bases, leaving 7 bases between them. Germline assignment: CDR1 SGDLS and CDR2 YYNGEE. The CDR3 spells CASSVGQVNQPQHF. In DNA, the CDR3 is TGTGCCAGCAGCGTAGGGCAGGTCAATCAGCCCCAGCATTTT.

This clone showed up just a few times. The CDR3 spells CATNRGTYGYTF. In nucleotides, the CDR3 is TGTGCCACCAACAGGGGAACTTATGGCTACACCTTC. The chain uses TRBV28 and TRBJ1-2; TRBD1 aligns across 7 bases. The CDR3 sequence is 12 residues long. The junction had 7 bases not matched to a gene; V was cut back by 10 bases and J by 5 bases. Germline assignment: CDR1 MDHEN and CDR2 SYDVKM.

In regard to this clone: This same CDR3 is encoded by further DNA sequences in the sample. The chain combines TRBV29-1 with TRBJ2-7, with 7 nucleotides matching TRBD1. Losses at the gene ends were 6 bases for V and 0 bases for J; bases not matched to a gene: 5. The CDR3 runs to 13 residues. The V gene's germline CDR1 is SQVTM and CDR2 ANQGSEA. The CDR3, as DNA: TGCAGCGTGAGACAGGGAGCCTCCTACGAGCAGTACTTC. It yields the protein CSVRQGASYEQYF.

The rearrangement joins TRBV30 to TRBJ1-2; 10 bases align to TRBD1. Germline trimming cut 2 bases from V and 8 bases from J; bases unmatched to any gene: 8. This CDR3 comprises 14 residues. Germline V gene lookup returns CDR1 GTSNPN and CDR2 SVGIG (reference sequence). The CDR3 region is CAWSSVGQGNGYTF. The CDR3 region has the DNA TGTGCCTGGAGTTCCGTGGGACAGGGGAACGGCTACACCTTC.

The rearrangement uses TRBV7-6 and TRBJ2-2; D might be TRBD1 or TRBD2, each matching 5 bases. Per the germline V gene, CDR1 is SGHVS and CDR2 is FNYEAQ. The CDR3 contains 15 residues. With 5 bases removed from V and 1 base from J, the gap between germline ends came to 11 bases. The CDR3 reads CASSRGTLNTGELFF. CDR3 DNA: TGTGCCAGCAGCCGGGGCACATTGAACACCGGGGAGCTGTTTTTT.

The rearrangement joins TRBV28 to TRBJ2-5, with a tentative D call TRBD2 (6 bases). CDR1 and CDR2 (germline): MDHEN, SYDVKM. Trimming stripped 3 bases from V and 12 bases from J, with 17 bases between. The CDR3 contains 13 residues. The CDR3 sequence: CASSLAGTLAEYF. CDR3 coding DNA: TGTGCCAGCAGTTTGGCCGGGACTTTGGCTGAGTACTTC.

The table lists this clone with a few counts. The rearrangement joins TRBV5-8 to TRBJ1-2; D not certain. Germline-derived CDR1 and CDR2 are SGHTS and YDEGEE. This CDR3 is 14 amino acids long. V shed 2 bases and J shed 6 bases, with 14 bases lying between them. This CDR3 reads CASSLRVRPHGYTF. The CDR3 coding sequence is TGTGCCAGCAGCTTACGGGTCCGACCCCATGGCTACACCTTC.

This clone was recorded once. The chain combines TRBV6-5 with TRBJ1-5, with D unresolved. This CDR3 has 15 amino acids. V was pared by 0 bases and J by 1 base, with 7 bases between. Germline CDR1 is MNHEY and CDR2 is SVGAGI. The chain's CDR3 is CASSYSRGSNQPQHF. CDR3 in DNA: TGTGCCAGCAGTTACTCTAGAGGGAGCAATCAGCCCCAGCATTTT.

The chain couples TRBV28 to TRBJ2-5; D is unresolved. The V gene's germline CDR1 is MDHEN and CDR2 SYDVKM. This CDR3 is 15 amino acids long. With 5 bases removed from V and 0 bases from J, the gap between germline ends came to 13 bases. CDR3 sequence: CASSMRTVYQETQYF. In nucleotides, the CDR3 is TGTGCCAGCAGTATGCGAACGGTGTACCAAGAGACCCAGTACTTC.

The CDR3 DNA sequence: TGCGCCACCTCCGGGAGGGGGATCACCGAGACCCAGTACTTC. Translating gives CATSGRGITETQYF. The gene calls are TRBV5-1 and TRBJ2-5; 8 nucleotides line up with TRBD2. The CDR3 consists of 14 residues. Germline V CDR1 and CDR2: SGHRS, YFSETQ. V was clipped by 9 bases and J by 5 bases; unmatched bases: 12.

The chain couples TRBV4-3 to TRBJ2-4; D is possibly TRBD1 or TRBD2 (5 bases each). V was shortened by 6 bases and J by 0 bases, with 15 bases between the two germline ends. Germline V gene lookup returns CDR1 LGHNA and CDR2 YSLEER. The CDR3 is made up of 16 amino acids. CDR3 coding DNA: TGCGCCAGCAGTTTGGGACCGAGGGTAGCCAAAAACATTCAGTACTTC. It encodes CASSLGPRVAKNIQYF.

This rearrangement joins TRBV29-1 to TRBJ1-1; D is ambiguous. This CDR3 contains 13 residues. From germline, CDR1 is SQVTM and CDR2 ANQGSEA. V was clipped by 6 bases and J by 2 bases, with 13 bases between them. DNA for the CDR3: TGCAGCGTCCAAGCCAGATTCAACACTGAAGCTTTCTTT. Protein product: CSVQARFNTEAFF.

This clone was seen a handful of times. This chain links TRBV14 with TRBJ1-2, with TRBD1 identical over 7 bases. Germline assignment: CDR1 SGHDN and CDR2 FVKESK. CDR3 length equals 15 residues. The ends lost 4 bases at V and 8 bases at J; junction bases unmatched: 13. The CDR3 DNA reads TGTGCCAGCAGCCTGGAAACAGGGGAGGCAGCCGGCTACACCTTC. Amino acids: CASSLETGEAAGYTF.

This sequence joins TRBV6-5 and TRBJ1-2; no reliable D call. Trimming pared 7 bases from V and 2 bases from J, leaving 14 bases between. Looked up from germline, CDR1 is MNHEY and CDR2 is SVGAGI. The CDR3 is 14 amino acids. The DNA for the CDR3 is TGTGCCAGCAAAAGGCCTACTGAGAACTATGGCTACACCTTC. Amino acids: CASKRPTENYGYTF.

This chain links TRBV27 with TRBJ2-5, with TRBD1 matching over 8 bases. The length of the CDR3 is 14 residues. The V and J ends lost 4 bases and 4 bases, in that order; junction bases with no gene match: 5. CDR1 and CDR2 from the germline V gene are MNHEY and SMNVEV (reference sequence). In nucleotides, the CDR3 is TGTGCCAGCAGTTCCCGGACAGGGTCAGAGACCCAGTACTTC. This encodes CASSSRTGSETQYF.

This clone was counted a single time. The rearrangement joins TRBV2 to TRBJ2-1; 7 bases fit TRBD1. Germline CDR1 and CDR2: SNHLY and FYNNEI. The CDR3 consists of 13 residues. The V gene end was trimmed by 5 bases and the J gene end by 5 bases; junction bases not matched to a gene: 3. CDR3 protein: CASSLDRDNEQFF. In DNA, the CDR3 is TGTGCCAGCAGTCTAGACAGGGACAATGAGCAGTTCTTC.

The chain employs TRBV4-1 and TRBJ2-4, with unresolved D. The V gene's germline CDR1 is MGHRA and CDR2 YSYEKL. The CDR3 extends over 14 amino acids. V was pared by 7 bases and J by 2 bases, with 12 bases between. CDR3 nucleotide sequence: TGCGCCAGCAAGCCCTTGGGGTCCAAAAACATTCAGTACTTC. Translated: CASKPLGSKNIQYF.

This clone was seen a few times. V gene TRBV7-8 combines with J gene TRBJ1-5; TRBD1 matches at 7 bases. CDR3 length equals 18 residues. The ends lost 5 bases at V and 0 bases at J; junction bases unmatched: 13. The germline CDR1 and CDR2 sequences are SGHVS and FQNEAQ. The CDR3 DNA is TGTGCCAGCAGCCCGACAGGGAATAGATACTATAGCAATCAGCCCCAGCATTTT. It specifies CASSPTGNRYYSNQPQHF.

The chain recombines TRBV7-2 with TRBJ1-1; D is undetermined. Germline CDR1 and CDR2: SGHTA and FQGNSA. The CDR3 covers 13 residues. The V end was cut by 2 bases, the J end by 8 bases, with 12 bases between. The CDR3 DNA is TGTGCCAGCAGCTTAAATCATAGGCCAGAAGCTTTCTTT. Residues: CASSLNHRPEAFF.

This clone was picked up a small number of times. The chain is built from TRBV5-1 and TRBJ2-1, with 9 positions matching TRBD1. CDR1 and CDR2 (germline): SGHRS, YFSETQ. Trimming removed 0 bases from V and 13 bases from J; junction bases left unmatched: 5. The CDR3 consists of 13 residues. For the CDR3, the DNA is TGCGCCAGCAGCTTGGAGGGACAGGGAAAACAGTTCTTC. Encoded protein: CASSLEGQGKQFF.

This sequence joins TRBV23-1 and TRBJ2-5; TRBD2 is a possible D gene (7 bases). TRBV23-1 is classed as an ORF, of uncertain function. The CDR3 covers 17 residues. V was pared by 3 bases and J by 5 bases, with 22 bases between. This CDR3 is CASSHLGGLPGRETQYF. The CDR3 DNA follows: TGCGCCAGCAGTCATCTCGGGGGGCTCCCGGGGAGGGAGACCCAGTACTTC.

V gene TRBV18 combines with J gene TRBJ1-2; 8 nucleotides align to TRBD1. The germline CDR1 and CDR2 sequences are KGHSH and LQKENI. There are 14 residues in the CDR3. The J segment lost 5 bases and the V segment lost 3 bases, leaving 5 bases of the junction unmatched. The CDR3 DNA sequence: TGTGCCAGCTCACCTAACAGGGGGGCGTATGGCTACACCTTC. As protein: CASSPNRGAYGYTF.

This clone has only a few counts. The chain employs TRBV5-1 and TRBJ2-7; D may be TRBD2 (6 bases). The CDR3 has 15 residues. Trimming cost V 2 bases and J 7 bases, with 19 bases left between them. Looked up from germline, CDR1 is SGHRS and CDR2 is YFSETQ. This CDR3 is CASSFSGTPREEQYF. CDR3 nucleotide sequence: TGCGCCAGCAGCTTTTCCGGGACTCCTCGGGAAGAGCAGTACTTC.

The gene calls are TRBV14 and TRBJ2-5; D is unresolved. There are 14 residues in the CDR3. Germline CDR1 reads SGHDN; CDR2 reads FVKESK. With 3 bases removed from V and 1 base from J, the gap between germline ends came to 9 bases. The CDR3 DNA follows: TGTGCCAGCAGCCAGAGGTCCCGCCAAGAGACCCAGTACTTC. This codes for CASSQRSRQETQYF. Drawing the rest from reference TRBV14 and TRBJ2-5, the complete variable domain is EAGVTQFPSHSVIEKGQTVTLRCDPISGHDNLYWYRRVMGKEIKFLLHFVKESKQDESGMPNNRFLAERTGGTYSTLKVQPAELEDSGVYFCASSQRSRQETQYFGPGTRLLVL.